This TCR beta chain was recovered during a study of long-term antiretroviral therapy in people with HIV (dated by TCRdb to between 2022 and 2023). Context from the whole study: The earliest samples were collected approximately a decade before the 2015 WHO recommendation for immediate ART, a period when ART was typically delayed until CD4 counts fell. Whether ART initiation and durable HIV suppression were associated with changes in peripheral blood TRB repertoire composition and diversity was tested in a retrospective serial study. A total of 150 to 200 cryopreserved PBMC samples came from a few dozen adults with confirmed HIV infection and were collected serially over a mean of roughly 6 years (range 1-12). Of the roughly 31 participants with HIV, about a dozen were female. No cross-contamination during QIAcube processing turned up in test extractions that ran a monoclonal T-cell line alongside about 30 polyclonal samples.

Participants were included only if at least one PBMC sample before ART initiation and at least two post-ART samples were available. Every participant with HIV received treatment in the United States of America. Before DNA extraction, cryopreserved samples containing 1-10 million PBMC were thawed and washed. At the time of the earliest PBMC sample, participants with HIV were aged between roughly 20 and 55 years. PBMC samples were contributed by each participant from 1-4 timepoints before ART initiation and 2-8 timepoints after ART initiation, with a median of 7 samples. Serial HIV viral load, CD4+ T-cell count, ART history and demographic data were obtained for every participant. A Qiagen kit on a QIAcube was used to extract genomic DNA from unsorted PBMC, with samples processed in batches of 12. A note on this clone: Its antigen specificity is not known. No much larger clone is present one base from it, and per-base qualities are unavailable.

Counted from cysteine to phenylalanine, this CDR3 has 15 amino acids. CDR3 DNA only is kept here, 45 bases in frame from base 1. At the junction V is shortened by 0 bases and J by 1 base, with 10 bases in between. Per the germline V gene, SGHVS is the CDR1 and FQNEAQ is the CDR2. The immunoSEQ hsTCRB v3.0 assay was used at survey level resolution to sequence the TRB variable region. The target sequencing depth for TRB was about 40,000-55,000 T-cell genomes per sample. Pooled TRB libraries were sequenced on an Illumina MiSeq with a v3 150-cycle kit. In the original analysis: Repertoire analysis was performed in R inside a reproducible Nextflow workflow that covered QC, data transformation and analysis. LymphoSeq2, an R package for exploring AIRR-Seq data, was used to implement custom analyses. After excluding a handful of samples that yielded fewer than 5000 total TRB sequences, 188 HIV repertoires remained for analysis. Of the approximately 190 retained HIV repertoires, about 61 were collected before and approximately 130 after ART initiation. Repertoires were downsampled to 5000 TRB nucleotide sequences, with summary statistics averaged over 100 downsampling iterations. The analysis kept only TRB sequences whose CDR3 regions were at least seven amino acids long. A Shannon entropy-derived clonality score and the Gini coefficient were used to measure diversity. In the repertoire networks, any two of the top 5000 CDR3 amino acid sequences were connected whenever the two sequences differed by an edit distance of one. For TRB CDR3 amino acid sequences, antigen specificity groups and MHC restriction were predicted with GLIPH2. To flag known CMV, EBV, HIV or tissue antigen associations, CDR3 amino acid sequences were matched against VDJdb and McPAS-TCR. Pre-ART, post-ART and control groups were compared with Wilcoxon signed-rank tests and Holm-Bonferroni correction. TCRdb mirrors the immuneACCESS table, restricted to in-frame sequences. Some clones are absent from its copies; in checked studies, under half trace to an unresolved V gene, and the reason for the others is unknown. That table supplies the V and J calls and clone size; D and trimming were determined from the DNA. This sample lists approximately 29,000 clones; roughly 85% were detected once. Clones ranked in the top ten supply approximately 13% of the sample.

The paper as a whole reports these results and caveats: Samples dated from the mid-2000s to the late 2010s, and the ART regimens used may be less effective than current ones. A significant increase in TRB diversity was found to be associated with ART initiation, although TRB diversity was observed to remain significantly below that of transplant donor controls even after long-term ART. Compared with controls, HIV repertoires had narrower CDR3 length ranges, and the network structure pointed to an antigen-experienced repertoire that shifted only slightly toward naive after ART. Because PBMC availability was limited, only the TCR beta chain was sequenced, with no alpha chain pairing. Expanded TRB clones identified before ART initiation dominated the repertoire across all time points, though the dominance fluctuated and decreased in many PLHIV after ART. Unsorted PBMC were profiled instead of sorted CD4+ and CD8+ T cells because pre-ART samples had limited cell numbers. Inferences about post-ART repertoire changes were limited because no data were available on ART adherence, viral resistance or therapy changes.

This clonotype was obtained from a man between 18 and 35 years old with HIV. The V gene is TRBV7-8 and the J gene is TRBJ2-7; the D segment may tentatively be TRBD1 or TRBD2, each giving 5 matched bases. Sequencing was performed on unsorted PBMCs, taken 1.1 years after starting antiretroviral therapy. The DNA sequence follows: TGTGCCAGCAGCTTAGCGAGGGACCGATCCTACGAGCAGTACTTC. Its translation reads: CASSLARDRSYEQYF. Beyond the CDR3, the reference TRBV7-8 and TRBJ2-7 genes provide the residues; the full variable domain reads: GAGVSQSPRYKVAKRGQDVALRCDPISGHVSLFWYQQALGQGPEFLTYFQNEAQLDKSGLPSDRFFAERPEGSVSTLKIQRTQQEDSAVYLCASSLARDRSYEQYFGPGTRLTVT.